This T cell receptor (beta chain) was recorded in a study of tumor and adjacent non-tumor tissue in lung cancer. Study findings and constraints: Compared with tumor, normal lung showed significantly lower TCR diversity.

This clonotype was recorded at least ten times. The target antigen is unknown. The library came from three nested PCR rounds adapted from ARM-PCR protocols. Via MiXCR, TCRdb re-called the multiplex PCR reads, giving one row per CDR3 protein. The sample has 85,000 to 100,000 distinct CDR3 sequences; just over 65% are singletons. V was trimmed by 2 bases and J by 2 bases, leaving 10 bases between them. The CDR3 totals 14 residues. The germline V gene encodes CDR1 MDHEN and CDR2 SYDVKM. This sample's RNA came from whole unsorted tissue. This TCR came from a man in his sixties with non-small cell lung cancer. V gene TRBV28 combines with J gene TRBJ2-7, with D uncertain. Sequenced material: lung tumor tissue. DNA of the CDR3: TGTGCCAGCAGTTTAAGGCTAGGTACCTACGAGCAGTACTTC. Residues: CASSLRLGTYEQYF.